The 9 T cell receptor beta chains listed next were all sequenced from one sample in a study of T cell responses to AZD1222 COVID-19 vaccine. Assay used: immunoSEQ multiplex PCR; TCRdb lists only in-frame clones, some missing. The repertoire holds 45,000 or so clones, 70% to 90% seen once, with 0.9% to 1.2% in the top ten. The material was peripheral blood, obtained 28 days after the second AZD1222 dose. All receptors come from an adult who received the AZD1222 COVID-19 vaccine.

The chain is built from TRBV11-2 and TRBJ1-2, with a tentative D call TRBD1 (6 bases). CDR1 and CDR2 from the germline V gene are SGHAT and FQNNGV. This CDR3 has 17 amino acids. V was pared by 5 bases and J by 2 bases, with 21 bases between. The DNA for the CDR3 is TGTGCCAGCAGCCATTTTGTCGACAGGTTCGACAACTATGGCTACACCTTC. It yields the protein CASSHFVDRFDNYGYTF.

In this sample, this clone turned up once. The chain recombines TRBV4-1 with TRBJ1-5, with D possibly matching TRBD1 (5 bases). Germline CDR1 reads MGHRA; CDR2 reads YSYEKL. Trimming stripped 4 bases from V and 4 bases from J, with 14 bases between. The CDR3 is made up of 15 amino acids. The CDR3 region has the DNA TGCGCCAGCAGCCCTCAGGGTTATCGGAATCAGCCCCAGCATTTT. It codes for CASSPQGYRNQPQHF.

This chain uses TRBV12-2 with TRBJ2-1; the D call of TRBD2 is as the table states it, not checked on the DNA. TRBV12-2 is a pseudogene segment. This CDR3 spans 18 amino acids. The CDR3 DNA reads TGTGCAAGTCGCTTAGAAGTGGAGGGGCGCAGCTCCTACAATGAGCAGTTCTTC. Encoded protein: CASRLEVEGRSSYNEQFF.

A single count supports this clone. The chain uses TRBV4-3 and TRBJ2-7; 7 bases map to TRBD1. CDR1 is LGHNA and CDR2 is YSLEER in the germline V gene. J lost 4 bases, V lost 4 bases, and 7 bases had no gene match. The CDR3 length is 14 residues. In nucleotides, the CDR3 is TGCGCCAGCAGCCCCCTGGGACAGCCTTACGAGCAGTACTTC. Translating it yields CASSPLGQPYEQYF.

This clone was counted a single time. V usage is TRBV29-1 and J usage is TRBJ1-2, with D unclear. Trimming cost V 2 bases and J 4 bases, with 8 bases left between them. Germline V gene data show CDR1 as SQVTM and CDR2 as ANQGSEA. CDR3 length: 12 amino acids. This chain's CDR3 is CSVETQFYGYTF. The DNA of the CDR3 is TGCAGCGTTGAAACCCAGTTCTATGGCTACACCTTC. The whole variable domain, remainder taken from reference TRBV29-1 and TRBJ1-2, is SAVISQKPSRDICQRGTSLTIQCQVDSQVTMMFWYRQQPGQSLTLIATANQGSEATYESGFVIDKFPISRPNLTFSTLTVSNMSPEDSSIYLCSVETQFYGYTFGSGTRLTVV.

This chain joins TRBV2 and TRBJ2-3; 7 bases line up with TRBD2. Trimming removed 7 bases from V and 4 bases from J; junction bases left unmatched: 5. CDR3 size: 13 residues. From germline, CDR1 is SNHLY and CDR2 FYNNEI. The CDR3 DNA reads TGTGCCAGCAATGCGGGAGAGGCAGATACGCAGTATTTT. This sequence encodes CASNAGEADTQYF.

This clone was seen just once. This chain connects TRBV15 to TRBJ2-2; 12 nucleotides agree with TRBD2. V was clipped by 4 bases and J by 4 bases; unmatched bases: 4. Per germline, CDR1 LNHNV and CDR2 YYDKDF (reference sequence). The CDR3 runs 16 residues. CDR3 sequence (DNA): TGTGCCACCAGCAAGGGACTAGCGGGCCTCACCGGGGAGCTGTTTTTT. Protein sequence: CATSKGLAGLTGELFF.

This chain connects TRBV7-8 to TRBJ1-5; D is uncertain. The V gene lost 2 bases and the J gene lost 4 bases, with 6 bases spanning the gap. The CDR3 runs to 13 residues. Germline-derived CDR1 and CDR2 are SGHVS and FQNEAQ. CDR3 sequence (DNA): TGTGCCAGCAGCTTAACAAAAAATCAGCCCCAGCATTTT. Translating gives CASSLTKNQPQHF.

CDR3 bases: TGTGCCAGCAGTTACGGGACGGGGGGGGACACTGAAGCTTTCTTT. Translated, it gives CASSYGTGGDTEAFF. The rearrangement links TRBV6-5 to TRBJ1-1, with D maybe TRBD1 (5 bases). Germline V CDR1 and CDR2: MNHEY, SVGAGI. The V gene lost 2 bases and the J gene lost 3 bases, with 13 bases spanning the gap. This CDR3 is built from 15 residues.